Each of the 10 T cell receptor beta chains below was sequenced from the same sample in a study of cytomegalovirus exposure and HLA in healthy donors. Researchers ran the PCR with 60 Vbeta and 13 Jbeta primers. Measured with immunoSEQ multiplex PCR; TCRdb has only the in-frame clones, and not every one. The table records under 200,000 clones, 79% of them present only once. The sequencing sample was made of PBMCs. These TCRs come from a woman in her thirties or forties in good health and CMV-seronegative.

J is TRBJ1-1 and V is TRBV6-1; D may be TRBD1 (6 bases). The CDR3 sequence is 15 residues long. V lost 11 bases to trimming and J lost 3 bases, with 22 bases between them. The germline V gene encodes CDR1 MNHNS and CDR2 SASEGT. The CDR3 loop reads CAGSGTRSMYTEAFF. CDR3 nucleotides: TGTGCCGGCTCCGGGACAAGGAGTATGTACACTGAAGCTTTCTTT.

This chain joins TRBV7-9 and TRBJ2-5, with 9 bases identical to TRBD2. Trimming removed 6 bases from V and 4 bases from J; junction bases left unmatched: 3. Germline CDR1 and CDR2: SEHNR and FQNEAQ (reference sequence). The CDR3 length is 13 residues. The CDR3 region is CASSNSGRETQYF. The CDR3, as DNA: TGTGCCAGCAGTAATAGCGGGAGAGAGACCCAGTACTTC.

V usage is TRBV7-9 and J usage is TRBJ2-3; TRBD1 matches 8 bases. Looked up from germline, CDR1 is SEHNR and CDR2 is FQNEAQ (reference sequence). The V segment lost 1 base and the J segment 2 bases; nucleotides outside the gene matches: 5. CDR3 length equals 16 residues. CDR3 in amino acids: CASSLGTGWTTDTQYF. The CDR3 nucleotides are TGTGCCAGCAGCTTAGGGACAGGGTGGACCACAGATACGCAGTATTTT.

The chain employs TRBV6-6 and TRBJ1-6; D unclear. Deletions cut 5 bases from V and 7 bases from J, with 12 bases between. The CDR3 is 14 amino acids. The germline V gene encodes CDR1 MNHNY and CDR2 SVGAGI (reference sequence). The CDR3 here is CASSDRTGNSPLHF. The CDR3 DNA sequence: TGTGCCAGCAGTGACCGGACGGGGAATTCACCCCTCCACTTT.

This clone was counted a single time. The genes are TRBV28 and TRBJ1-4; D is ambiguous. This CDR3 has 14 residues. Germline V CDR1 and CDR2: MDHEN, SYDVKM. Deletions cut 8 bases from V and 3 bases from J, with 13 bases between. CDR3: CASGGPHPNEKLFF. CDR3 bases: TGTGCCAGCGGAGGACCGCACCCTAATGAAAAACTGTTTTTT.

The chain employs TRBV27 and TRBJ1-5; no firm D call. Germline CDR1 is MNHEY and CDR2 is SMNVEV (reference sequence). With 3 bases removed from V and 2 bases from J, the gap between germline ends came to 8 bases. The CDR3 runs 14 residues. CDR3 region: CASSFGSGNQPQHF. CDR3 coding DNA: TGTGCCAGCAGTTTCGGCAGCGGCAATCAGCCCCAGCATTTT.

The rearrangement links TRBV30 to TRBJ1-2, with TRBD1 matching 10 bases. The junction had 7 bases not matched to a gene; V was cut back by 4 bases and J by 14 bases. The length of the CDR3 is 11 residues. Germline CDR1 is GTSNPN and CDR2 is SVGIG (reference sequence). The DNA for the CDR3 is TGTGCCTGGATGCCGCGGACAGGGGGGACCTTC. Translated, it gives CAWMPRTGGTF.

The rearrangement joins TRBV9 to TRBJ2-7, with a possible D match to TRBD2 (6 bases). The CDR3 contains 14 residues. Germline CDR1 SGDLS, CDR2 YYNGEE. Between the trimmed V and J ends, which lost 3 bases and 0 bases, there was a span of 10 bases. In DNA, the CDR3 is TGTGCCAGCAGCGCGGGACTGAGCTCCTACGAGCAGTACTTC. Amino acid sequence: CASSAGLSSYEQYF.

J is TRBJ2-5 and V is TRBV15; D remains unclear. This CDR3 comprises 15 residues. The germline V and J ends were trimmed by 1 base and 1 base, with 10 bases remaining between them. Looked up from germline, CDR1 is LNHNV and CDR2 is YYDKDF (reference sequence). CDR3 DNA: TGTGCCACCAGCAGAGGAGTCCATACCCAAGAGACCCAGTACTTC. Translation: CATSRGVHTQETQYF.

The chain joins TRBV25-1 to TRBJ1-1; D is unresolved. This CDR3 is 12 amino acids long. Germline V CDR1 and CDR2: MGHDK, SYGVNS. Deletions cut 1 base from V and 4 bases from J, with 4 bases between. The CDR3 DNA follows: TGTGCCAGCAGTGAATCGGGCACTGAAGCTTTCTTT. Translating it yields CASSESGTEAFF.